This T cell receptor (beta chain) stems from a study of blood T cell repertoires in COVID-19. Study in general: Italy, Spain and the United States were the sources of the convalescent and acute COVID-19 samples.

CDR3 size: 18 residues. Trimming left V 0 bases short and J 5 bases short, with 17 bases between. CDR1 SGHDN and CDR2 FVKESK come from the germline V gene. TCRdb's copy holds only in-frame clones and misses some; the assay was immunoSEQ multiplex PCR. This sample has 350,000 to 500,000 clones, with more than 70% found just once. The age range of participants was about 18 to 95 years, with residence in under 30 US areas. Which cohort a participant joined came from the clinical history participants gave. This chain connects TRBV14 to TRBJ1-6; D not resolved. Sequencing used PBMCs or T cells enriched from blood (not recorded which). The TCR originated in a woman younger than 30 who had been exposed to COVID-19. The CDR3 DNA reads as TGTGCCAGCAGCCAAGATTCCGGGCGGGAGGGAGATAATTCACCCCTCCACTTT. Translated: CASSQDSGREGDNSPLHF.